This TCR beta chain came from a study of circulating tumor DNA in untreated peripheral T-cell lymphoma. The study's findings and limits: Tumor-specific clonotypes: identified in about 80% of patients, approximately 85% of baseline tissues.

Germline assignment: CDR1 MNHEY and CDR2 SMNVEV (reference sequence). Between the trimmed V and J ends, which lost 6 bases and 4 bases, there was a span of 10 bases. CDR3 size: 12 residues. Points on this clone: Its antigen is unknown.

Some clones are missing from TCRdb's copy, which holds only in-frame ones; the method was immunoSEQ multiplex PCR. This sample has approximately 470 clones, with less than 90% found just once. This TCR was recovered from a human donor with peripheral T-cell lymphoma. Sequenced: cell-free DNA from blood serum. The rearrangement uses TRBV27 and TRBJ2-7; D gene uncertain. The CDR3 here is CASSTNQYEQYF. The CDR3, as DNA: TGTGCCAGCAGCACTAATCAATACGAGCAGTACTTC.